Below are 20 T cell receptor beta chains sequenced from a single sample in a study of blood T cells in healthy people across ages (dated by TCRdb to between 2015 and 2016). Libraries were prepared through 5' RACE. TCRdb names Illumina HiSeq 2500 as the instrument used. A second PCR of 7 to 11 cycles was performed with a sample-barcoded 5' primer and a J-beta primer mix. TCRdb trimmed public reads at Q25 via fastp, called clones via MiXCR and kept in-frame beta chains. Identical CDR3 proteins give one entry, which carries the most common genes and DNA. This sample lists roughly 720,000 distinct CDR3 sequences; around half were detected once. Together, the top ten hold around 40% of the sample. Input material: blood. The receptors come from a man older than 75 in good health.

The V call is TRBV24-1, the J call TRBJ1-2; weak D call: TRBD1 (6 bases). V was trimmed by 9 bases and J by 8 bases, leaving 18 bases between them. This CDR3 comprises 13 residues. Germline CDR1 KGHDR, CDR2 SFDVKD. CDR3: CATGERGGLGYTF. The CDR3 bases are TGTGCCACCGGGGAACGAGGGGGATTGGGCTACACCTTC.

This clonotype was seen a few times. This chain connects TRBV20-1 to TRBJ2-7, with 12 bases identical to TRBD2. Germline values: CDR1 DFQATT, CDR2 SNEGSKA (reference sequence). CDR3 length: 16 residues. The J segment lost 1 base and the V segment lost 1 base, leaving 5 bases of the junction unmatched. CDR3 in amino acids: CSARGGLAGGSYEQYF. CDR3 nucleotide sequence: TGCAGTGCTAGAGGGGGACTAGCGGGTGGGTCCTACGAGCAGTACTTC.

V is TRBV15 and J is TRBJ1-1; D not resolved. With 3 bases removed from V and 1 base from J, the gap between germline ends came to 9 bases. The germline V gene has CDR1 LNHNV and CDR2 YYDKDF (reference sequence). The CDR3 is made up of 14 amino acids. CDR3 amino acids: CATSRDFGNTEAFF. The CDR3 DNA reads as TGTGCCACCAGCAGGGACTTTGGGAACACTGAAGCTTTCTTT.

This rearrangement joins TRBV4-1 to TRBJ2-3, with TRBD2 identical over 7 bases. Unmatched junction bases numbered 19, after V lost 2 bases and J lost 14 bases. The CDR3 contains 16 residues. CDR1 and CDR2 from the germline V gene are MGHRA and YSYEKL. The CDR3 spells CASSQSPLREHRYAYF. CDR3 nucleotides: TGCGCCAGCAGCCAAAGTCCCCTGCGGGAGCACAGATACGCGTATTTT.

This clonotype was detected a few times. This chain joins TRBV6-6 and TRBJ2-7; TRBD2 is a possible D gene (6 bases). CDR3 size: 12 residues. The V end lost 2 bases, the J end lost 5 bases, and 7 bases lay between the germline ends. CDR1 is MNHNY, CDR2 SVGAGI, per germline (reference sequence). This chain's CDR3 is CASSYQRDEQYF. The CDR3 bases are TGTGCCAGCAGTTACCAGCGGGACGAGCAGTACTTC.

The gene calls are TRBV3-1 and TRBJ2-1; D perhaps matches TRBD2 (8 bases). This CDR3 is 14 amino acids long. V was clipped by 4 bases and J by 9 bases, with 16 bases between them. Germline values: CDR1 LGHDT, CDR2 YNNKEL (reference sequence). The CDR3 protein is CASSPRGTSAEQFF. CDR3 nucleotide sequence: TGTGCCAGCAGCCCCAGGGGGACTAGTGCTGAGCAGTTCTTC.

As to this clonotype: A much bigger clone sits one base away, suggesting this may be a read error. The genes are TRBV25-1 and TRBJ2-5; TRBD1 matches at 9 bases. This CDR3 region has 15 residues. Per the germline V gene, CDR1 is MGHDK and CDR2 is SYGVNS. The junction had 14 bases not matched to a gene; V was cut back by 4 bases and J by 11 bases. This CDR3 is CASSGFRTGANEQYF. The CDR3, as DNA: TGTGCCAGCAGTGGGTTCAGGACAGGGGCCAATGAGCAGTACTTC.

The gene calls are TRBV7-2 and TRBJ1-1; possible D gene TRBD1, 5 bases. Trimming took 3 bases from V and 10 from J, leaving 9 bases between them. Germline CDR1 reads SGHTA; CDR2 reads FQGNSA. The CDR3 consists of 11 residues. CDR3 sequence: CASSLGVVAFF. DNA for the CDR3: TGTGCCAGCAGCTTGGGGGTGGTAGCTTTCTTT.

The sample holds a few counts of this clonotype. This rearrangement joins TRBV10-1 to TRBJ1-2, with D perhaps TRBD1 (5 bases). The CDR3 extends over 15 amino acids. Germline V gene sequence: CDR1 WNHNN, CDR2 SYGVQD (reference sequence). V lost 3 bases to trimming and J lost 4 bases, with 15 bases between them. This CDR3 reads CASSDGFGTSYGYTF. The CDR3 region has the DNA TGCGCCAGCAGTGATGGGTTCGGGACTAGCTATGGCTACACCTTC.

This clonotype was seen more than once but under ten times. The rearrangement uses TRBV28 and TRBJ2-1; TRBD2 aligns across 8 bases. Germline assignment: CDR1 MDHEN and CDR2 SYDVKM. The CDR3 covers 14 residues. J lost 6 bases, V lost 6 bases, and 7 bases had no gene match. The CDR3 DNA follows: TGTGCCAGCAGCCGACCCGGGACTAGCAATGAGCAGTTCTTC. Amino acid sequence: CASSRPGTSNEQFF.

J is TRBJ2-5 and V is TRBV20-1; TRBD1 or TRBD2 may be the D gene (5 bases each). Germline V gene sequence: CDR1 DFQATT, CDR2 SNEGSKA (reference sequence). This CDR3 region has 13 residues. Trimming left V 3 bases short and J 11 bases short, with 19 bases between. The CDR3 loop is CSASRDLNNEQYF. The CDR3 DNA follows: TGCAGTGCTAGCCGGGACCTAAACAATGAGCAGTACTTC.

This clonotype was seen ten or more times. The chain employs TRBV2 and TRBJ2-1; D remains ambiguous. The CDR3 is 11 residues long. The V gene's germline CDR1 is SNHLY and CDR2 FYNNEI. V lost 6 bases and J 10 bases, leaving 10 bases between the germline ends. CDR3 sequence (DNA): TGTGCCAGCAGCCCCCAGCGCGAGCAGTTCTTC. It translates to CASSPQREQFF.

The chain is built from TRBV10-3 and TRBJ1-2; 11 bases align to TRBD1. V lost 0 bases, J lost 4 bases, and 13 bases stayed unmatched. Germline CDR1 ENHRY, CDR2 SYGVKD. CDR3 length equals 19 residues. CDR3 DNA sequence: TGTGCCATCAGTGAGTCGACGAGGACAGGGGGCTCGATGGGCTATGGCTACACCTTC. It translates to CAISESTRTGGSMGYGYTF.

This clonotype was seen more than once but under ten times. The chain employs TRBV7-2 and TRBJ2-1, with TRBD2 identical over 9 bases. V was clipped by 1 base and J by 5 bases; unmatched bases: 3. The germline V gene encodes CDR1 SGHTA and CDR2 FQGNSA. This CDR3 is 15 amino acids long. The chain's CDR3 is CASSLGGRGDNEQFF. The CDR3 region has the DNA TGTGCCAGCAGCTTAGGCGGGAGGGGGGACAATGAGCAGTTCTTC.

This chain's CDR3 is CSAISSTDYEQYF. The CDR3 DNA reads as TGCAGTGCCATTAGCAGTACCGATTACGAGCAGTACTTC. The chain carries TRBV20-1 and TRBJ2-4; D ambiguous. Matching the DNA end better, TRBJ2-7 makes the J call doubtful. Germline CDR1 reads DFQATT; CDR2 reads SNEGSKA (reference sequence). The CDR3 is 13 residues long.

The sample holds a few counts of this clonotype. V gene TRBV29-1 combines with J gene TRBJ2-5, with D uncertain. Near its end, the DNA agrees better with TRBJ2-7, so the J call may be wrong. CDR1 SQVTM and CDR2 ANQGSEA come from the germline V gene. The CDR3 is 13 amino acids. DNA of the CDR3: TGCAGCGTTGAAGTTCGAGCCTCGAGCGAGCAGTACTTC. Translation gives CSVEVRASSEQYF.

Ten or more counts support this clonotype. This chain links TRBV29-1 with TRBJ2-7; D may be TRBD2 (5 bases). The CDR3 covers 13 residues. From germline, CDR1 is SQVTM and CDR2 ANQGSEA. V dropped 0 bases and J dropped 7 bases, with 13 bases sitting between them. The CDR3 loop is CSVEETGNREQYF. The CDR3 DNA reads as TGCAGCGTTGAAGAGACGGGGAATCGTGAGCAGTACTTC.

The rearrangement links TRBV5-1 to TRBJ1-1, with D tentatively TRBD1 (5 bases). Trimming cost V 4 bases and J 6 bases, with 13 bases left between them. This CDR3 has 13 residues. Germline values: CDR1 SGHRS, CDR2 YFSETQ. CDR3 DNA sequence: TGCGCCAGCAGCCGTACAGGAACCCCTGAAGCTTTCTTT. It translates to CASSRTGTPEAFF. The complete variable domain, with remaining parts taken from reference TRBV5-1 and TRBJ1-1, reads KAGVTQTPRYLIKTRGQQVTLSCSPISGHRSVSWYQQTPGQGLQFLFEYFSETQRNKGNFPGRFSGRQFSNSRSEMNVSTLELGDSALYLCASSRTGTPEAFFGQGTRLTVV.

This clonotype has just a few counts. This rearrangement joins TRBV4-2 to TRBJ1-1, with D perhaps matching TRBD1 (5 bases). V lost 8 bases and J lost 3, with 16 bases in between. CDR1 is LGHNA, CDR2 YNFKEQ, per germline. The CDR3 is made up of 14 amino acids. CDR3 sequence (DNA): TGTGCCAGCGCGATTGAACGGGGGGACACTGAAGCTTTCTTT. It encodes CASAIERGDTEAFF.

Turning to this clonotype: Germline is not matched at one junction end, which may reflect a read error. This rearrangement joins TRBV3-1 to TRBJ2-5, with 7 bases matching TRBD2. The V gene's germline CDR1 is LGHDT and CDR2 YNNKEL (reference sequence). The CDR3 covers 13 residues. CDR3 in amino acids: CASTQGRVDEQYF. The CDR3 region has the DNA TGTGCCAGCACCCAAGGGAGGGTCGATGAGCAGTACTTC.